This TCR beta chain derives from a study of T cell responses to AZD1222 COVID-19 vaccine. Points on this clone: Its antigen remains unidentified.

Using immunoSEQ multiplex PCR, the repertoire was profiled, and TCRdb retains in-frame clones only, with some absent. The sample holds 100,000 to 150,000 clones, more than 80% seen once. Notes on the study in general: Just 5 or 6 AZD1222 recipients tested seropositive at baseline.

This TCR derives from an adult in good health. The specimen was peripheral blood, collected on day 0 of AZD1222 vaccination.

The CDR3 loop reads CASSLGQTSTDTQYF. The CDR3 region has the DNA TGTGCCAGCAGCTTAGGACAGACTAGCACAGATACGCAGTATTTT. J is TRBJ2-3 and V is TRBV11-3; D might be TRBD1 (5 bases). V was trimmed by 1 base and J by 0 bases, leaving 8 bases between them. The CDR3 is 15 residues long. CDR1 is SGHNT and CDR2 is YENEEA in the germline V gene. Supplemented by reference TRBV11-3 and TRBJ2-3, the full variable domain reads EAGVVQSPRYKIIEKKQPVAFWCNPISGHNTLYWYLQNLGQGPELLIRYENEEAVDDSQLPKDRFSAERLKGVDSTLKIQPAELGDSAVYLCASSLGQTSTDTQYFGPGTRLTVL.